A single TCR beta chain is shown here with its context. The source of the sample is a study of blood T cell repertoires in COVID-19. Looking at the study overall: Acute and convalescent COVID-19 samples came from the United States, Italy and Spain.

Profiled with immunoSEQ multiplex PCR; TCRdb holds only in-frame clones, not every one. The sample shows 45,000 to 55,000 clones, approximately 90% of them seen only once. The sample consisted of peripheral blood. This TCR came from a man at least 80 years old with acute or convalescent COVID-19.

The CDR3 region is CASNPAGFRSPLHF. The CDR3 DNA is TGTGCCAGCAACCCCGCGGGGTTTCGGTCACCCCTCCACTTT. The V gene is TRBV11-2, the J gene TRBJ1-6; D not certain. The germline gives CDR1 SGHAT, CDR2 FQNNGV. Between the trimmed V and J ends, which lost 7 bases and 10 bases, there was a span of 17 bases. The CDR3 has 14 amino acids.